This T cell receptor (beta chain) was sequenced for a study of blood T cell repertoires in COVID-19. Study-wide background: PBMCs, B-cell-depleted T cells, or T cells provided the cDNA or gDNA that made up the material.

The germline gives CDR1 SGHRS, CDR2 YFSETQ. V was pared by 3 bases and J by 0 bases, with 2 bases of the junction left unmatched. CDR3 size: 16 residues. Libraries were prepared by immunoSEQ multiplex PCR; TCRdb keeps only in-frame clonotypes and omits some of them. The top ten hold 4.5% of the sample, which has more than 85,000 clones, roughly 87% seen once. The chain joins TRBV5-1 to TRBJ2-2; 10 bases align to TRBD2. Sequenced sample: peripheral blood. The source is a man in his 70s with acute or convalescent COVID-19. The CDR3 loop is CASSSGTSANTGELFF. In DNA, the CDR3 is TGCGCCAGCAGCTCAGGGACTAGCGCGAACACCGGGGAGCTGTTTTTT. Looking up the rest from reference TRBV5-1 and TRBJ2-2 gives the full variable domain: KAGVTQTPRYLIKTRGQQVTLSCSPISGHRSVSWYQQTPGQGLQFLFEYFSETQRNKGNFPGRFSGRQFSNSRSEMNVSTLELGDSALYLCASSSGTSANTGELFFGEGSRLTVL.